This section outlines one T cell receptor beta chain sequence together with its context. Its antigen is unidentified. The data stem from a study of cytomegalovirus exposure and HLA in healthy donors. Study details: Clustering assigned 81% of the approximately 400 genotyped donors to the Caucasian-associated ancestry cluster. Overall study results and limits: Common viral pathogens seemed to be connected with several of the most significant clusters, according to a later analysis. The classifier reportedly diagnosed cytomegalovirus status with high sensitivity and specificity.

The PCR was carried out with 60 Vbeta primers and 13 Jbeta primers. Data came from immunoSEQ multiplex PCR; TCRdb stores just in-frame clones and leaves some out. The sample lists about 120,000 clones; 72% were seen once. This receptor was obtained from a man aged 25 to 45 in good health and CMV-seronegative. Sequenced sample: PBMCs.

The CDR3 here is CSASHANTQYF. The CDR3 nucleotides are TGCAGTGCTAGTCACGCGAATACGCAGTATTTT. This chain uses TRBV20-1 with TRBJ2-3; no firm D call. Germline CDR1 reads DFQATT; CDR2 reads SNEGSKA (reference sequence). Trimming stripped 3 bases from V and 7 bases from J, with 8 bases between. The CDR3 has 11 residues.